A selection of T cell receptor beta chains follows, all from one sample in a study of T cell responses to AZD1222 COVID-19 vaccine. The assay was immunoSEQ multiplex PCR, and TCRdb's table has in-frame clones only and misses some. The repertoire holds around 130,000 clones, with approximately 92% as singletons. The specimen was peripheral blood, collected on day 0 of AZD1222 vaccination. Receptors originate from an adult in good health. The CDR3 runs from the conserved cysteine through the conserved F or W. The D gene is left open where the match is weak. Not every row has a clone size; where given, it reads once, few, many or a size class.

size: -
V: TRBV28
D: TRBD1
J: TRBJ1-6
length: 17
CDR3: CASSQGAGGEENSPLHF
DNA: TGTGCCAGCAGCCAGGGGGCAGGCGGGGAGGAAAATTCACCCCTCCACTTT

size: -
V: TRBV15
D: -
J: TRBJ1-5
length: 13
CDR3: CATSSLAGQPQHF
DNA: TGTGCCACCAGCAGCTTAGCGGGTCAGCCCCAGCATTTT

size: -
V: TRBV19
D: TRBD2
J: TRBJ2-2
length: 15
CDR3: CASSDLAGVTGELFF
DNA: TGTGCCAGTAGTGATCTAGCGGGAGTCACCGGGGAGCTGTTTTTT

size: -
V: TRBV27
D: -
J: TRBJ2-1
length: 11
CDR3: CASSSHNEQFF
DNA: TGTGCCAGCAGTTCCCACAATGAGCAGTTCTTC

size: -
V: TRBV19
D: -
J: TRBJ1-1
length: 15
CDR3: CASSIGPLKGTEAFF
DNA: TGTGCCAGTAGTATCGGTCCCTTGAAGGGCACTGAAGCTTTCTTT

size: -
V: TRBV28
D: -
J: TRBJ1-1
length: 16
CDR3: CASNSPAAGLNTEAFF
DNA: TGTGCCAGCAATTCCCCCGCCGCAGGGCTGAACACTGAAGCTTTCTTT

size: few
V: TRBV9
D: -
J: TRBJ2-2
length: 12
CDR3: CASSVNPGELFF
DNA: TGTGCCAGCAGCGTTAACCCCGGGGAGCTGTTTTTT

size: -
V: TRBV12-5
D: -
J: TRBJ2-7
length: 15
CDR3: CASGLRPGRSYEQYF
DNA: TGTGCTAGTGGTTTGCGACCAGGGCGCTCCTACGAGCAGTACTTC

size: -
V: TRBV29-1
D: -
J: TRBJ2-1
length: 12
CDR3: CSVEGGASEQFF
DNA: TGCAGCGTTGAGGGGGGGGCCAGTGAGCAGTTCTTC

size: -
V: TRBV6-1
D: TRBD2
J: TRBJ2-7
length: 15
CDR3: CASSEGGTSNYEQYF
DNA: TGTGCCAGCAGTGAAGGGGGGACTAGCAACTACGAGCAGTACTTC

size: -
V: TRBV3-1/TRBV3-2
D: -
J: TRBJ2-2
length: 13
CDR3: CASSLGVPGELFF
DNA: TGTGCCAGCAGCTTGGGGGTTCCCGGGGAGCTGTTTTTT

size: -
V: TRBV10-3
D: -
J: TRBJ2-3
length: 13
CDR3: CAIESPSTDTQYF
DNA: TGTGCCATCGAGTCCCCCAGCACAGATACGCAGTATTTT

size: -
V: TRBV4-1
D: -
J: TRBJ2-7
length: 13
CDR3: CASSKGLTYEQYF
DNA: TGCGCCAGCAGCAAGGGGCTCACCTACGAGCAGTACTTC

size: -
V: TRBV9
D: TRBD1
J: TRBJ2-7
length: 14
CDR3: CASSPRNRGHEQYF
DNA: TGTGCCAGCAGCCCCCGAAACAGGGGCCACGAGCAGTACTTC

size: once
V: TRBV28
D: TRBD2
J: TRBJ2-4
length: 16
CDR3: CASRRGGILAKNIQYF
DNA: TGTGCCAGCAGGCGGGGGGGGATTCTAGCCAAAAACATTCAGTACTTC

size: once
V: TRBV6-2/TRBV6-3
D: -
J: TRBJ1-5
length: 14
CDR3: CASSRGYSNQPQHF
DNA: TGTGCCAGCAGTCGCGGGTATAGCAATCAGCCCCAGCATTTT

size: -
V: TRBV5-6
D: TRBD1
J: TRBJ1-2
length: 14
CDR3: CASRGTGENYGYTF
DNA: TGTGCCAGCCGTGGGACAGGGGAAAACTATGGCTACACCTTC

size: -
V: TRBV30
D: -
J: TRBJ1-1
length: 15
CDR3: CAWRVSGGRDTEAFF
DNA: TGTGCCTGGAGGGTCTCTGGGGGCAGGGACACTGAAGCTTTCTTT

size: medium-sized
V: TRBV2
D: -
J: TRBJ2-5
length: 13
CDR3: CASSEVQRQTQYF
DNA: TGTGCCAGCAGTGAAGTGCAGCGGCAGACCCAGTACTTC

size: -
V: TRBV6-5
D: -
J: TRBJ2-2
length: 15
CDR3: CASSSQGRGTGELFF
DNA: TGTGCCAGCAGTTCCCAGGGCCGGGGCACCGGGGAGCTGTTTTTT

size: -
V: TRBV10-3
D: -
J: TRBJ2-2
length: 13
CDR3: CAISAGETGELFF
DNA: TGTGCCATCAGTGCGGGGGAAACCGGGGAGCTGTTTTTT

size: -
V: TRBV27
D: -
J: TRBJ1-1
length: 13
CDR3: CASGNRVNTEAFF
DNA: TGTGCCAGCGGCAACAGGGTTAACACTGAAGCTTTCTTT

size: few
V: TRBV2
D: -
J: TRBJ1-6
length: 15
CDR3: CASSRGVFRDSPLHF
DNA: TGTGCCAGCAGCCGAGGGGTCTTTAGGGATTCACCCCTCCACTTT

size: few
V: TRBV7-9
D: -
J: TRBJ1-6
length: 14
CDR3: CASSPLMVNSPLHF
DNA: TGTGCCAGCAGCCCACTCATGGTCAATTCACCCCTCCACTTT

size: -
V: TRBV9
D: -
J: TRBJ2-7
length: 15
CDR3: CASSVGGGGSYEQYF
DNA: TGTGCCAGCAGCGTAGGTGGGGGAGGTTCCTACGAGCAGTACTTC

size: few
V: TRBV28
D: -
J: TRBJ1-1
length: 17
CDR3: CASSEQGGVSRNTEAFF
DNA: TGTGCCAGCAGTGAACAGGGTGGGGTTTCGAGGAACACTGAAGCTTTCTTT

size: -
V: TRBV2
D: -
J: TRBJ2-5
length: 18
CDR3: CASRRDRSPTRGSETQYF
DNA: TGTGCCAGCCGACGAGACAGGAGCCCTACCCGGGGGTCAGAGACCCAGTACTTC

size: -
V: TRBV28
D: -
J: TRBJ1-1
length: 14
CDR3: CASSVKQGNTEAFF
DNA: TGTGCCAGCAGTGTAAAACAGGGGAACACTGAAGCTTTCTTT

size: -
V: TRBV11-3
D: TRBD1
J: TRBJ2-1
length: 15
CDR3: CASSSPRTGNNEQFF
DNA: TGTGCCAGCAGCTCCCCCAGGACAGGGAACAATGAGCAGTTCTTC

size: -
V: TRBV19
D: TRBD1
J: TRBJ1-1
length: 13
CDR3: CASSWGQATEAFF
DNA: TGTGCCAGTAGTTGGGGACAGGCAACTGAAGCTTTCTTT

size: -
V: TRBV27
D: -
J: TRBJ2-1
length: 12
CDR3: CASSLISGEQFF
DNA: TGTGCCAGCAGTTTAATCTCCGGGGAGCAGTTCTTC

size: -
V: TRBV12-3/TRBV12-4
D: -
J: TRBJ1-5
length: 13
CDR3: CASSLGARQPQHF
DNA: TGTGCCAGCAGTCTGGGGGCCCGTCAGCCCCAGCATTTT

size: -
V: TRBV6-6
D: -
J: TRBJ1-1
length: 15
CDR3: CASTRRLEKNTEAFF
DNA: TGTGCCAGCACCCGACGGCTGGAGAAGAACACTGAAGCTTTCTTT

size: -
V: TRBV30
D: TRBD2
J: TRBJ2-7
length: 13
CDR3: CAFSPGLTYEQYF
DNA: TGTGCCTTCTCGCCGGGACTAACCTACGAGCAGTACTTC

size: -
V: TRBV19
D: TRBD1
J: TRBJ2-7
length: 16
CDR3: CASSMRGGFHSYEQYF
DNA: TGTGCCAGTAGTATGAGAGGGGGCTTCCACTCCTACGAGCAGTACTTC

size: -
V: TRBV30
D: -
J: TRBJ2-7
length: 13
CDR3: CAWSPRDSIEQYF
DNA: TGTGCCTGGAGCCCGAGGGACTCTATCGAGCAGTACTTC

size: -
V: TRBV9
D: -
J: TRBJ1-2
length: 13
CDR3: CASSLGHPYGYTF
DNA: TGTGCCAGCAGCTTAGGACACCCCTATGGCTACACCTTC

size: -
V: TRBV28
D: TRBD2
J: TRBJ2-2
length: 16
CDR3: CASSSGLAGAFGELFF
DNA: TGTGCCAGCAGTTCCGGACTAGCGGGAGCGTTCGGGGAGCTGTTTTTT